Below are 32 T cell receptor beta chains sequenced from a single sample in a study of OX40 agonist ivuxolimab in advanced cancers. Clones were sequenced by immunoSEQ multiplex PCR, and TCRdb holds only the in-frame ones, with some missing. Of about 55,000 clones in the sample, 88% were seen once. Sample: CD4+ or CD8+ T cells sorted from blood, taken in a trial of the OX40 agonist ivuxolimab. The source of these receptors is an adult with an advanced solid tumor such as melanoma, head and neck, liver or kidney cancer.

V gene TRBV6-1 combines with J gene TRBJ2-3, with D uncertain. The CDR3 loop spans 15 amino acids. The germline V gene encodes CDR1 MNHNS and CDR2 SASEGT. The V gene lost 7 bases and the J gene lost 2 bases, with 16 bases spanning the gap. The CDR3 DNA follows: TGTGCCAGCATTGTGAGTTCCTCGATCACAGATACGCAGTATTTT. Residues: CASIVSSSITDTQYF.

The V call is TRBV10-1, the J call TRBJ1-5; no firm D call. The germline CDR1 and CDR2 sequences are WNHNN and SYGVQD (reference sequence). The V end was cut by 4 bases, the J end by 6 bases, with 10 bases between. CDR3 length equals 13 residues. The CDR3 nucleotides read TGCGCCAGCAGTGTAACTCTAAGTCAGCCCCAGCATTTT. It specifies CASSVTLSQPQHF.

The chain uses TRBV10-2 and TRBJ2-3, with D tentatively TRBD2 (6 bases). CDR3 size: 15 residues. V dropped 6 bases and J dropped 1 base, with 14 bases sitting between them. Germline CDR1 WSHSY, CDR2 SAAADI. The CDR3: CASSPGSRGTDTQYF. The DNA of the CDR3 is TGCGCCAGCAGCCCCGGGAGTAGAGGCACAGATACGCAGTATTTT.

The V call is TRBV18, the J call TRBJ1-5; unclear D gene. The CDR3 loop spans 13 amino acids. Trimming took off 3 bases at V and 7 bases at J, with 10 bases between the two ends. Germline loops: CDR1 KGHSH, CDR2 LQKENI. CDR3: CASSPTMGQPQHF. CDR3 nucleotides: TGTGCCAGCTCACCGACGATGGGCCAGCCCCAGCATTTT.

The chain combines TRBV28 with TRBJ1-4; 7 positions agree with TRBD1. CDR3 length equals 15 residues. V gave up 6 bases and J gave up 8 bases; unmatched junction bases: 12. Per germline, CDR1 MDHEN and CDR2 SYDVKM. CDR3 in DNA: TGTGCCAGCAGCCGACAGGGTGGTTCCAACGAAAAACTGTTTTTT. Translated: CASSRQGGSNEKLFF. Complete variable domain (other parts from reference TRBV28 and TRBJ1-4): DVKVTQSSRYLVKRTGEKVFLECVQDMDHENMFWYRQDPGLGLRLIYFSYDVKMKEKGDIPEGYSVSREKKERFSLILESASTNQTSMYLCASSRQGGSNEKLFFGSGTQLSVL.

This sequence joins TRBV28 and TRBJ1-3; D unresolved. Germline CDR1 and CDR2: MDHEN and SYDVKM. The CDR3 covers 14 residues. Trimming left V 1 base short and J 1 base short, with 5 bases between. CDR3 nucleotides: TGTGCCAGCAGTTTATTAAGTTCTGGAAACACCATATATTTT. Translating gives CASSLLSSGNTIYF.

This clone was recorded only once. This rearrangement joins TRBV6-4 to TRBJ1-2, with 12 bases fitting TRBD1. The ends lost 8 bases at V and 7 bases at J; junction bases unmatched: 8. Germline V gives CDR1 MRHNA, CDR2 SNTAGT. CDR3 length: 14 residues. The CDR3 region is CASRGQGASGGYTF. The CDR3, as DNA: TGTGCCAGCCGGGGACAGGGGGCTTCGGGTGGCTACACCTTC.

The chain has TRBV11-2 and TRBJ1-2, with D uncertain. CDR3 size: 15 residues. V lost 7 bases and J lost 1, with 16 bases in between. Germline CDR1 reads SGHAT; CDR2 reads FQNNGV. The CDR3 DNA reads TGTGCCAGCACCCGAGCCCGTGGGCTTAACTATGGCTACACCTTC. Translating it yields CASTRARGLNYGYTF.

V gene TRBV2 combines with J gene TRBJ2-5; a possible D gene is TRBD2 (5 bases). This CDR3 is built from 14 residues. Germline assignment: CDR1 SNHLY and CDR2 FYNNEI. V dropped 8 bases and J dropped 5 bases, with 18 bases sitting between them. DNA for the CDR3: TGTGCCAGCGGACTTATGAGGCCGTCGGAGACCCAGTACTTC. It is translated as CASGLMRPSETQYF.

This clone was found a few times. The J gene is TRBJ1-1, the V gene TRBV19; no firm D call. V lost 10 bases, J lost 0 bases, and 15 bases lay in between. Germline values: CDR1 LNHDA, CDR2 SQIVND (reference sequence). The CDR3 contains 14 residues. Here the CDR3 DNA reads TGTGCCACCGCGAATAAGATCATGAACACTGAAGCTTTCTTT. This gives the protein CATANKIMNTEAFF.

The genes are TRBV11-2 and TRBJ2-7, with TRBD1 matching 10 bases. The CDR3 contains 15 residues. Germline loops: CDR1 SGHAT, CDR2 FQNNGV. The trim removed 5 bases at V and 3 bases at J, leaving 7 bases unmatched. The DNA for the CDR3 is TGTGCCAGCAGCACCGCCGGGACAGGGGTCTACGAGCAGTACTTC. Amino acid sequence: CASSTAGTGVYEQYF.

The chain uses TRBV6-5 and TRBJ1-1; D is undetermined. Trimming removed 2 bases at V and 1 base at J, with 5 bases between. The CDR3 has 13 amino acids. From germline, CDR1 is MNHEY and CDR2 SVGAGI. The CDR3: CASSYRANTEAFF. The CDR3 DNA is TGTGCCAGCAGTTACAGGGCGAACACTGAAGCTTTCTTT.

The chain combines TRBV5-4 with TRBJ2-5; a weak D match, TRBD1 (6 bases). This CDR3 has 14 residues. Germline V lookup: CDR1 SGHNT, CDR2 YYREEE (reference sequence). Deletions cut 4 bases from V and 4 bases from J, with 14 bases between. In DNA form, the CDR3 reads TGTGCCAGCAGCGGGGGCGGGCTGGGAGAGACCCAGTACTTC. Translated, it gives CASSGGGLGETQYF.

This chain uses TRBV5-4 with TRBJ2-1, with 7 positions matching TRBD2. Trimming at V came to 4 bases and at J to 0 bases, leaving 7 bases not matched to a gene. Per the germline V gene, CDR1 is SGHNT and CDR2 is YYREEE (reference sequence). The CDR3 has 16 residues. The CDR3 loop reads CASSHPGLNSYNEQFF. The CDR3 DNA sequence: TGTGCCAGCAGCCACCCGGGACTAAACTCCTACAATGAGCAGTTCTTC.

This clone came up a few times. The CDR3 DNA follows: TGTGCCACCATTGGACGGATTAATGAAAAACTGTTTTTT. This encodes CATIGRINEKLFF. This rearrangement joins TRBV15 to TRBJ1-4; D is uncertain. V was clipped by 7 bases and J by 4 bases, with 10 bases between them. Per germline, CDR1 LNHNV and CDR2 YYDKDF (reference sequence). This CDR3 has 13 amino acids.

The chain joins TRBV28 to TRBJ2-7; D remains ambiguous. The CDR3 extends over 12 amino acids. Germline values: CDR1 MDHEN, CDR2 SYDVKM. V was pared by 7 bases and J by 3 bases, with 10 bases between. The CDR3 loop reads CASTSSNYEQYF. In DNA form, the CDR3 reads TGTGCCAGCACCTCCTCCAACTACGAGCAGTACTTC. Drawing the rest from reference TRBV28 and TRBJ2-7, the complete variable domain is DVKVTQSSRYLVKRTGEKVFLECVQDMDHENMFWYRQDPGLGLRLIYFSYDVKMKEKGDIPEGYSVSREKKERFSLILESASTNQTSMYLCASTSSNYEQYFGPGTRLTVT.

This clone was counted only a few times. The chain joins TRBV9 to TRBJ2-4; 7 nucleotides line up with TRBD2. Germline V gives CDR1 SGDLS, CDR2 YYNGEE. The CDR3 contains 16 residues. With 0 bases clipped from V and 5 bases from J, the junction kept 8 bases outside the gene matches. The CDR3 loop reads CASSVGLERGQNIQYF. CDR3 DNA: TGTGCCAGCAGCGTAGGCCTGGAGCGGGGACAAAACATTCAGTACTTC.

The rearrangement joins TRBV5-6 to TRBJ2-3; 7 bases fit TRBD1. This CDR3 contains 15 residues. Trimming removed 5 bases from V and 5 bases from J; junction bases left unmatched: 11. From germline, CDR1 is SGHDT and CDR2 YYEEEE. The CDR3 coding sequence is TGTGCCAGCAGTGATACCGGGACAGCTTTAGATACGCAGTATTTT. Translating gives CASSDTGTALDTQYF.

The rearrangement joins TRBV21-1 to TRBJ2-5; TRBD2, as called in the table, went unchecked against the DNA. TRBV21-1 is deemed a pseudogene. The CDR3 spans 13 residues. DNA for the CDR3: TGTGCCAGCAAGAGGAAGTACCAAGAGACCCAGTACTTC. Translating gives CASKRKYQETQYF.

V gene TRBV2 combines with J gene TRBJ2-3; 14 positions agree with TRBD2. The CDR3 consists of 14 residues. Germline trimming cut 11 bases from V and 4 bases from J; bases unmatched to any gene: 5. Germline V gene lookup returns CDR1 SNHLY and CDR2 FYNNEI. The CDR3 here is CAGLTSGRADTQYF. Written as DNA, the CDR3 is TGTGCCGGCTTGACTAGCGGGAGGGCAGATACGCAGTATTTT.

The chain combines TRBV5-5 with TRBJ2-7; 9 nucleotides match TRBD1. V lost 3 bases, J lost 3 bases, and 4 bases stayed unmatched. The CDR3 contains 14 residues. Germline loops: CDR1 SGHKS, CDR2 YYEKEE (reference sequence). The CDR3 protein is CASSYRDRDYEQYF. Here the CDR3 DNA reads TGTGCCAGCAGCTACCGGGACAGGGACTACGAGCAGTACTTC.

The J gene is TRBJ2-5, the V gene TRBV15; tentatively, D is TRBD1 or TRBD2 (5 bases each). The V gene's germline CDR1 is LNHNV and CDR2 YYDKDF (reference sequence). The CDR3 extends over 13 amino acids. Trimming removed 2 bases from V and 4 bases from J, with 8 bases in between. The CDR3 bases are TGTGCCACCAGCAGAAAAGGGACAGAGACCCAGTACTTC. It encodes CATSRKGTETQYF. The full variable domain, with the rest looked up from reference TRBV15 and TRBJ2-5, is DAMVIQNPRYQVTQFGKPVTLSCSQTLNHNVMYWYQQKSSQAPKLLFHYYDKDFNNEADTPDNFQSRRPNTSFCFLDIRSPGLGDTAMYLCATSRKGTETQYFGPGTRLLVL.

This chain links TRBV10-1 with TRBJ2-2; no clear D. This CDR3 comprises 15 residues. V lost 3 bases and J 4 bases, leaving 12 bases between the germline ends. CDR1 and CDR2 (germline): WNHNN, SYGVQD (reference sequence). The CDR3 here is CASSDQVGITGELFF. DNA of the CDR3: TGCGCCAGCAGTGATCAGGTCGGAATCACCGGGGAGCTGTTTTTT.

V and J are TRBV5-6 and TRBJ2-1; D is perhaps TRBD1 (5 bases). Germline CDR1 is SGHDT and CDR2 is YYEEEE. This CDR3 is 14 amino acids long. V lost 0 bases and J 12 bases, leaving 16 bases between the germline ends. The CDR3 sequence: CASSLADRPRVQFF. The CDR3, as DNA: TGTGCCAGCAGCTTGGCCGACCGACCCAGGGTGCAGTTCTTC. Based on the CDR3 plus reference TRBV5-6 and TRBJ2-1, the full variable domain is DAGVTQSPTHLIKTRGQQVTLRCSPKSGHDTVSWYQQALGQGPQFIFQYYEEEERQRGNFPDRFSGHQFPNYSSELNVNALLLGDSALYLCASSLADRPRVQFFGPGTRLTVL.

In this sample, this clone turned up once. The V and J genes are TRBV6-5 and TRBJ2-2, with 7 bases matching TRBD1. This CDR3 contains 15 residues. Germline loops: CDR1 MNHEY, CDR2 SVGAGI. J lost 5 bases, V lost 2 bases, and 5 bases had no gene match. The CDR3 is CASSYGGQITGELFF. The CDR3 coding sequence is TGTGCCAGCAGTTACGGGGGACAGATAACCGGGGAGCTGTTTTTT.

The J gene is TRBJ2-1, the V gene TRBV28; tentatively, D is TRBD2 (5 bases). V was clipped by 10 bases and J by 0 bases, with 13 bases between them. In germline, CDR1 is MDHEN, CDR2 SYDVKM. CDR3 length: 14 residues. The CDR3 sequence is CATRRPTSYNEQFF. CDR3 bases: TGTGCCACAAGGAGGCCCACCTCCTACAATGAGCAGTTCTTC.

Concerning this clone itself: A read error may produce the germline difference seen at one junction end. The chain is built from TRBV5-4 and TRBJ1-2; 7 bases line up with TRBD1. From germline, CDR1 is SGHNT and CDR2 YYREEE (reference sequence). The CDR3 has 15 amino acids. CDR3 bases: TGTGCCAGCACCTTGGACTCCGGACAGGTCTATGGCTACACCTTC. Translating it yields CASTLDSGQVYGYTF.

This clone came up once. The chain has TRBV27 and TRBJ2-1; D is perhaps TRBD1 (6 bases). Germline V gives CDR1 MNHEY, CDR2 SMNVEV (reference sequence). The CDR3 is 15 residues long. Trimming cost V 9 bases and J 0 bases, with 15 bases left between them. The CDR3 sequence: CARSRTESSYNEQFF. CDR3 DNA: TGTGCCAGAAGCCGGACAGAGAGCTCCTACAATGAGCAGTTCTTC.

V gene TRBV2 combines with J gene TRBJ1-5; D possibly corresponds to TRBD1 (5 bases). CDR3 length: 14 amino acids. Trimming took 4 bases from V and 5 from J, leaving 12 bases between them. Looked up from germline, CDR1 is SNHLY and CDR2 is FYNNEI. The CDR3 loop reads CASSGARGDQPQHF. The CDR3, as DNA: TGTGCCAGCAGTGGCGCTAGGGGTGATCAGCCCCAGCATTTT.

V is TRBV7-9 and J is TRBJ1-1; possible D gene TRBD1, 6 bases. Germline CDR1 reads SEHNR; CDR2 reads FQNEAQ (reference sequence). V dropped 1 base and J dropped 2 bases, with 14 bases sitting between them. The CDR3 runs 16 residues. The CDR3 nucleotides are TGTGCCAGCAGCTTAGTCAGGGGAAGGGGTAACACTGAAGCTTTCTTT. Protein sequence: CASSLVRGRGNTEAFF.

This clone was counted a single time. The chain combines TRBV5-1 with TRBJ1-4; no reliable D call. This CDR3 is 17 amino acids long. The germline gives CDR1 SGHRS, CDR2 YFSETQ. The V gene lost 0 bases and the J gene lost 1 base, with 13 bases spanning the gap. The CDR3 DNA reads TGCGCCAGCAGCTTGGCCGTAGGGCGGGGAACTAATGAAAAACTGTTTTTT. It codes for CASSLAVGRGTNEKLFF.

In its sample, this clone was seen once. J is TRBJ2-1 and V is TRBV10-3, with 12 positions matching TRBD2. The J segment lost 7 bases and the V segment lost 4 bases, leaving 8 bases of the junction unmatched. CDR1 ENHRY and CDR2 SYGVKD come from the germline V gene. The CDR3 spans 16 residues. In DNA, the CDR3 is TGTGCCATCAGTGGTGCTAGCGGGAGGGCCGGGAATGAGCAGTTCTTC. The encoded protein is CAISGASGRAGNEQFF.